A single sample is the source of the 20 T cell receptor beta chains below, sequenced in a study of control samples from healthy donors and cancer patients. Libraries were prepared by immunoSEQ multiplex PCR; TCRdb keeps only in-frame clonotypes and omits some of them. The sample lists 170,000 or so clones; roughly 94% were seen once. The sample consisted of blood. Every receptor here comes from a young woman in good health.

V gene TRBV7-2 combines with J gene TRBJ2-2; D gene ambiguous. Trimming took 2 bases from V and 8 from J, leaving 6 bases between them. This CDR3 has 12 amino acids. From germline, CDR1 is SGHTA and CDR2 FQGNSA. The CDR3 DNA follows: TGTGCCAGCAGCTTAATCACAGGGGAGCTGTTTTTT. It yields the protein CASSLITGELFF.

The chain joins TRBV11-2 to TRBJ2-2, with a possible D match to TRBD2 (6 bases). Germline V gene data show CDR1 as SGHAT and CDR2 as FQNNGV. V was cut by 4 bases and J by 6 bases, with 18 bases left in between. The CDR3 covers 16 residues. CDR3 sequence reads: CASSWEVLRGAGELFF. Here the CDR3 DNA reads TGTGCCAGCAGCTGGGAGGTTTTACGAGGGGCCGGGGAGCTGTTTTTT.

This chain joins TRBV18 and TRBJ2-7; D gene uncertain. Germline V gene sequence: CDR1 KGHSH, CDR2 LQKENI. The CDR3 contains 13 residues. V dropped 0 bases and J dropped 2 bases, with 5 bases sitting between them. In DNA, the CDR3 is TGTGCCAGCTCACCACCGGATGCCTACGAGCAGTACTTC. It is translated as CASSPPDAYEQYF.

V usage is TRBV6-6 and J usage is TRBJ1-3; TRBD1 matches 8 bases. Looked up from germline, CDR1 is MNHNY and CDR2 is SVGAGI (reference sequence). The CDR3 has 15 residues. V gave up 4 bases and J gave up 2 bases; unmatched junction bases: 4. The CDR3, as DNA: TGTGCCAGCAGTTGGACAGGGAAGGCTGGAAACACCATATATTTT. Its translation is CASSWTGKAGNTIYF.

The chain couples TRBV4-2 to TRBJ2-7; D is unresolved. CDR1 and CDR2 (germline): LGHNA, YNFKEQ. This CDR3 contains 14 residues. Trimming took 8 bases from V and 0 from J, leaving 14 bases between them. In DNA, the CDR3 is TGTGCCAGCTCTGACCTGTTGAGCTCCTACGAGCAGTACTTC. This translates into CASSDLLSSYEQYF.

The gene calls are TRBV28 and TRBJ1-5, with D perhaps matching TRBD1 (5 bases). Germline V CDR1 and CDR2: MDHEN, SYDVKM. The CDR3 consists of 15 residues. The ends were cut back, 6 bases at V and 7 bases at J, with 19 bases in the middle. The CDR3 sequence is CASRTGGAPDQPQHF. Written as DNA, the CDR3 is TGTGCCAGCAGAACGGGAGGGGCGCCGGACCAGCCCCAGCATTTT.

The CDR3 DNA follows: TGTGCCAGCAGCTCTTCTAGTCGCGGCGAGCAGTACTTC. Its translation: CASSSSSRGEQYF. The J gene is TRBJ2-7, the V gene TRBV3-1 (or the pseudogene TRBV3-2); D is ambiguous. Germline CDR1 reads LGHDT; CDR2 reads YNNKEL (reference sequence). CDR3 length: 13 residues. V was clipped by 5 bases and J by 6 bases, with 14 bases between them.

Here the CDR3 reads CASSLEGLDRAAGDWGYTF. CDR3 DNA sequence: TGTGCCAGCAGCTTAGAGGGGTTAGACAGGGCCGCCGGGGATTGGGGCTACACCTTC. This chain uses TRBV7-2 with TRBJ1-2, with TRBD1 matching 7 bases. The germline gives CDR1 SGHTA, CDR2 FQGNSA. This CDR3 spans 19 amino acids. Germline trimming cut 1 base from V and 8 bases from J; bases unmatched to any gene: 22. Full variable domain (outside the CDR3, taken from reference TRBV7-2 and TRBJ1-2): GAGVSQSPSNKVTEKGKDVELRCDPISGHTALYWYRQSLGQGLEFLIYFQGNSAPDKSGLPSDRFSAERTGGSVSTLTIQRTQQEDSAVYLCASSLEGLDRAAGDWGYTFGSGTRLTVV.

This rearrangement joins TRBV3-1 (or the pseudogene TRBV3-2) to TRBJ2-2, with D perhaps TRBD2 (6 bases). Trimming took off 4 bases at V and 7 bases at J, with 13 bases between the two ends. The CDR3 sequence is 14 residues long. Per the germline V gene, CDR1 is LGHDT and CDR2 is YNNKEL (reference sequence). CDR3 protein: CASSPRLVGGELFF. DNA for the CDR3: TGTGCCAGCAGCCCAAGACTAGTTGGCGGGGAGCTGTTTTTT.

This chain connects TRBV6-2 or TRBV6-3 to TRBJ2-1, with D possibly matching TRBD1 (6 bases). V was clipped by 5 bases and J by 10 bases, with 9 bases between them. Germline CDR1 reads MNHEY; CDR2 reads SVGEGT. This CDR3 has 11 amino acids. CDR3 loop: CASSRDREQFF. DNA for the CDR3: TGTGCCAGCAGTCGCGACAGGGAGCAGTTCTTC.

With regard to this clone: The identical CDR3 is also encoded by other nucleotide sequences in the sample. This sequence joins TRBV11-3 and TRBJ1-2; no clear D. Between the trimmed V and J ends, which lost 2 bases and 2 bases, there was a span of 3 bases. The CDR3 has 12 amino acids. Germline V gives CDR1 SGHNT, CDR2 YENEEA. The CDR3 region is CASSLQNYGYTF. CDR3 sequence (DNA): TGTGCCAGCAGCTTACAAAACTATGGCTACACCTTC. Full variable domain (rest looked up from reference TRBV11-3 and TRBJ1-2): EAGVVQSPRYKIIEKKQPVAFWCNPISGHNTLYWYLQNLGQGPELLIRYENEEAVDDSQLPKDRFSAERLKGVDSTLKIQPAELGDSAVYLCASSLQNYGYTFGSGTRLTVV.

This sequence joins TRBV2 and TRBJ1-2, with 9 bases that match TRBD1. Germline values: CDR1 SNHLY, CDR2 FYNNEI. The CDR3 totals 15 residues. Trimming at V came to 6 bases and at J to 0 bases, leaving 5 bases not matched to a gene. This CDR3 is CASSRTGDTNYGYTF. The CDR3 coding sequence is TGTGCCAGCAGCAGGACAGGGGATACTAACTATGGCTACACCTTC.

This clone occurred a few times. The V and J genes are TRBV19 and TRBJ1-6, with 7 bases fitting TRBD1. Germline CDR1 and CDR2: LNHDA and SQIVND (reference sequence). V lost 9 bases to trimming and J lost 3 bases; unmatched junction nucleotides: 2. This CDR3 comprises 13 residues. CDR3 protein: CASGQVYNSPLHF. The CDR3 DNA is TGTGCCAGCGGACAGGTCTATAATTCACCCCTCCACTTT.

The sample holds a few counts of this clone. The rearrangement joins TRBV9 to TRBJ2-7, with 7 bases aligning to TRBD1. V was clipped by 3 bases and J by 4 bases; unmatched bases: 7. There are 14 residues in the CDR3. The V gene's germline CDR1 is SGDLS and CDR2 YYNGEE. The CDR3 region is CASSASGTEYEQYF. DNA for the CDR3: TGTGCCAGCAGCGCCTCCGGGACAGAATACGAGCAGTACTTC.

DNA for the CDR3: TGTGCCAGCTCACCTCAGCGGGGGGGGAATTCACCCCTCCACTTT. This codes for CASSPQRGGNSPLHF. The chain recombines TRBV18 with TRBJ1-6, with D possibly TRBD1 on 5 matching bases. V was shortened by 3 bases and J by 7 bases, with 13 bases between the two germline ends. Per germline, CDR1 KGHSH and CDR2 LQKENI. The CDR3 has 15 residues.

The rearrangement uses TRBV9 and TRBJ2-3, with D tentatively TRBD1 (6 bases). Germline V gene lookup returns CDR1 SGDLS and CDR2 YYNGEE. The CDR3 consists of 18 residues. The V end lost 1 base, the J end lost 0 bases, and 18 bases lay between the germline ends. DNA for the CDR3: TGTGCCAGCAGCGTATCGCAGGGGCAAGGCTCTAGCACAGATACGCAGTATTTT. It encodes CASSVSQGQGSSTDTQYF.

In DNA form, the CDR3 reads TGTGCCAGCAGCTGGGACAGGAACACCGGGGAGCTGTTTTTT. Residues: CASSWDRNTGELFF. J is TRBJ2-2 and V is TRBV11-3; 7 nucleotides agree with TRBD1. The V gene end was trimmed by 4 bases and the J gene end by 1 base; junction bases not matched to a gene: 0. Germline CDR1 is SGHNT and CDR2 is YENEEA. The CDR3 is made up of 14 amino acids.

This sequence joins TRBV19 and TRBJ1-1; D remains ambiguous. The CDR3 runs 13 residues. V was clipped by 1 base and J by 5 bases, with 8 bases between them. The germline V gene has CDR1 LNHDA and CDR2 SQIVND (reference sequence). CDR3 residues: CASSIVQRTEAFF. The CDR3, as DNA: TGTGCCAGTAGTATAGTACAAAGGACTGAAGCTTTCTTT.

V gene TRBV6-5 combines with J gene TRBJ2-2; a possible D gene is TRBD1 (6 bases). The CDR3 covers 14 residues. The V end lost 6 bases, the J end lost 0 bases, and 8 bases lay between the germline ends. Germline CDR1 and CDR2: MNHEY and SVGAGI. CDR3 amino acids: CASRAGANTGELFF. The CDR3, as DNA: TGTGCCAGCAGGGCAGGGGCGAACACCGGGGAGCTGTTTTTT.

This rearrangement joins TRBV10-3 to TRBJ1-1; maybe TRBD1 (6 bases). V was cut by 8 bases and J by 5 bases, with 18 bases left in between. Per the germline V gene, CDR1 is ENHRY and CDR2 is SYGVKD. The CDR3 is made up of 14 amino acids. CDR3 sequence (DNA): TGTGCCATCGGAGAAGGGAGGAGGGGGACTGAAGCTTTCTTT. Its protein product is CAIGEGRRGTEAFF.